These 31 T cell receptor beta chains originate from one sample sequenced in a study of shared clonotypes between healthy human individuals. Generated by immunoSEQ multiplex PCR, the TCRdb table keeps only in-frame clones and is missing some. The repertoire consists of fewer than 1.6 million clones, with 98% occurring once and the leading ten covering roughly 0.35%. The specimen sequenced was naive CD4+ T cells sorted from blood. Subset defined: CD45RA+ positively selected. The origin of the receptors is a man aged 25-45 years in good health.

The chain's CDR3 is CASSLTGAREKLFF. CDR3 nucleotides: TGTGCCAGCAGCTTAACGGGGGCGCGGGAAAAACTGTTTTTT. The chain is built from TRBV11-3 and TRBJ1-4, with D maybe TRBD1 (6 bases). Germline loops: CDR1 SGHNT, CDR2 YENEEA. V lost 2 bases and J lost 8, with 12 bases in between. CDR3 length equals 14 residues. Full variable domain (outside the CDR3, taken from reference TRBV11-3 and TRBJ1-4): EAGVVQSPRYKIIEKKQPVAFWCNPISGHNTLYWYLQNLGQGPELLIRYENEEAVDDSQLPKDRFSAERLKGVDSTLKIQPAELGDSAVYLCASSLTGAREKLFFGSGTQLSVL.

J is TRBJ1-1 and V is TRBV27; D gene ambiguous. Germline CDR1 is MNHEY and CDR2 is SMNVEV (reference sequence). This CDR3 has 15 residues. V was cut by 0 bases and J by 4 bases, with 12 bases left in between. In nucleotides, the CDR3 is TGTGCCAGCAGTTTATCGACGTCTTTGGGCACTGAAGCTTTCTTT. It codes for CASSLSTSLGTEAFF.

This chain joins TRBV5-4 and TRBJ1-1; 7 bases are shared with TRBD1. CDR1 and CDR2 from the germline V gene are SGHNT and YYREEE (reference sequence). J was trimmed by 6 bases and V by 5 bases; bases with no gene match: 7. The CDR3 runs 13 residues. The CDR3: CASSLQTGPEAFF. The CDR3 region has the DNA TGTGCCAGCAGTCTACAGACAGGGCCTGAAGCTTTCTTT.

The V and J genes are TRBV6-5 and TRBJ2-1; a possible D gene is TRBD1 (5 bases). Trimming stripped 8 bases from V and 2 bases from J, with 10 bases between. The CDR3 has 13 residues. CDR1 is MNHEY and CDR2 is SVGAGI in the germline V gene. The DNA for the CDR3 is TGTGCCAGCTCGCAGGGTACCTACAATGAGCAGTTCTTC. Its protein product is CASSQGTYNEQFF.

The rearrangement uses TRBV11-2 and TRBJ2-3; D is uncertain. The V gene's germline CDR1 is SGHAT and CDR2 FQNNGV. With 0 bases removed from V and 2 bases from J, the gap between germline ends came to 12 bases. The CDR3 has 16 amino acids. For the CDR3, the DNA is TGTGCCAGCAGCTTAGATCTGGCTATCCTCACAGATACGCAGTATTTT. It specifies CASSLDLAILTDTQYF.

This chain connects TRBV2 to TRBJ2-1; the D is unclear. V lost 4 bases and J lost 5, with 15 bases in between. CDR3 length: 15 residues. Germline-derived CDR1 and CDR2 are SNHLY and FYNNEI. CDR3 amino acids: CASSVLRPRDNEQFF. The CDR3, as DNA: TGTGCCAGCAGTGTCCTAAGACCCCGAGACAATGAGCAGTTCTTC.

As DNA, the CDR3 is TGCGCCAGCAGCGAGCAGGGTACAGATACGCAGTATTTT. Translated: CASSEQGTDTQYF. The chain recombines TRBV5-1 with TRBJ2-3; possible D gene TRBD1, 5 bases. The CDR3 has 13 residues. Trimming removed 4 bases at V and 3 bases at J, with 9 bases between. CDR1 is SGHRS and CDR2 is YFSETQ in the germline V gene.

This chain links TRBV5-1 with TRBJ2-7, with 9 positions matching TRBD1. CDR1 is SGHRS and CDR2 is YFSETQ in the germline V gene. V lost 5 bases and J lost 5; bases outside the gene matches: 8. The CDR3 is 14 residues long. The CDR3 loop is CASRFQTGGDEQYF. DNA of the CDR3: TGCGCCAGCAGATTTCAGACAGGGGGGGACGAGCAGTACTTC.

This chain uses TRBV6-1 with TRBJ1-2, with 10 bases fitting TRBD1. Germline V gene sequence: CDR1 MNHNS, CDR2 SASEGT. The CDR3 sequence is 13 residues long. After removal of 3 bases from V and 14 bases from J, the junction contained 9 bases not matched to a gene. The CDR3 bases are TGTGCCAGCAGTGACGGGACAGGGGCCCGAGGGACCTTC. The encoded protein is CASSDGTGARGTF.

The count of this clone is one. V is TRBV5-1 and J is TRBJ1-3; D ambiguous. The CDR3 is 15 residues long. The germline V and J ends were trimmed by 1 base and 4 bases, with 12 bases remaining between them. Germline values: CDR1 SGHRS, CDR2 YFSETQ. This chain's CDR3 is CASSLNTFGGNTIYF. DNA of the CDR3: TGCGCCAGCAGCTTGAACACGTTTGGCGGAAACACCATATATTTT.

The chain links TRBV15 to TRBJ2-7, with D possibly matching TRBD1 (6 bases). The V end was cut by 6 bases, the J end by 3 bases, with 12 bases between. This CDR3 spans 13 amino acids. The V gene's germline CDR1 is LNHNV and CDR2 YYDKDF (reference sequence). The CDR3 nucleotides are TGTGCCACCAGGGGGGCAGGTAACTACGAGCAGTACTTC. Its translation: CATRGAGNYEQYF.

CDR3 in amino acids: CASSSGPKPRSYTF. The DNA for the CDR3 is TGTGCCAGCAGTTCGGGGCCGAAACCCAGGAGCTACACCTTC. The chain joins TRBV28 to TRBJ1-2, with D possibly matching TRBD1 (5 bases). The CDR3 spans 14 residues. V lost 4 bases and J lost 9, with 18 bases in between. Looked up from germline, CDR1 is MDHEN and CDR2 is SYDVKM.

This chain connects TRBV10-3 to TRBJ1-1, with a possible D match to TRBD1 (5 bases). V shed 2 bases and J shed 8 bases, with 21 bases lying between them. The CDR3 is made up of 16 amino acids. CDR1 and CDR2 (germline): ENHRY, SYGVKD. The CDR3 loop reads CAISEVRGPGGVEAFF. DNA for the CDR3: TGTGCCATCAGTGAGGTTCGGGGACCCGGTGGTGTCGAAGCTTTCTTT.

The chain couples TRBV5-1 to TRBJ1-1; D is unresolved. Germline values: CDR1 SGHRS, CDR2 YFSETQ. The V end was cut by 4 bases, the J end by 3 bases, with 19 bases between. This CDR3 spans 16 amino acids. The CDR3 loop reads CASSLPSPGGDTEAFF. CDR3 DNA sequence: TGCGCCAGCAGCCTTCCTTCCCCGGGAGGCGACACTGAAGCTTTCTTT.

This clone showed up just once. CDR3 bases: TGTGCCAGCATAGTGGGTCGTGGCACTGAAGCTTTCTTT. It translates to CASIVGRGTEAFF. V gene TRBV2 combines with J gene TRBJ1-1; D not resolved. The V end lost 7 bases, the J end lost 4 bases, and 13 bases lay between the germline ends. Looked up from germline, CDR1 is SNHLY and CDR2 is FYNNEI. The CDR3 spans 13 residues.

This chain links TRBV7-9 with TRBJ2-1; 7 nucleotides match TRBD2. CDR3 length equals 15 residues. After removal of 5 bases from V and 6 bases from J, the junction contained 10 bases not matched to a gene. Per the germline V gene, CDR1 is SEHNR and CDR2 is FQNEAQ (reference sequence). The CDR3 DNA reads as TGTGCCAGCAGCCCCCGGGCTAGCGGACTCAATGAGCAGTTCTTC. Encoded protein: CASSPRASGLNEQFF.

About this clone: Distinct nucleotide sequences in the sample also encode this CDR3. The chain uses TRBV28 and TRBJ2-7, with a tentative D call TRBD2 (6 bases). CDR3 length equals 14 residues. The V gene's germline CDR1 is MDHEN and CDR2 SYDVKM. Trimming shortened V by 3 bases and J by 1 base, and 10 bases separated the two germline ends. This chain's CDR3 is CASSFAGRSYEQYF. In DNA, the CDR3 is TGTGCCAGCAGTTTCGCAGGGAGGTCCTACGAGCAGTACTTC.

This chain joins TRBV11-1 and TRBJ2-1; 7 positions match TRBD1. The CDR3 contains 14 residues. CDR1 SGHAT and CDR2 FQDESV come from the germline V gene (reference sequence). Trimming took 5 bases from V and 9 from J; bases not matched to a gene: 10. The CDR3 nucleotides are TGTGCCAGCAGCCCCGCAGGGGGACGGGTTGAGCAGTTCTTC. Residues: CASSPAGGRVEQFF.

The gene calls are TRBV30 and TRBJ2-1; possible D gene TRBD2, 6 bases. V lost 0 bases and J lost 0, with 21 bases in between. The germline V gene encodes CDR1 GTSNPN and CDR2 SVGIG (reference sequence). The CDR3 runs to 19 residues. The CDR3: CAWSVLPCQRTTSYNEQFF. DNA of the CDR3: TGTGCCTGGAGTGTACTTCCCTGCCAGCGGACTACCTCCTACAATGAGCAGTTCTTC. Complete variable domain (other parts from reference TRBV30 and TRBJ2-1): SQTIHQWPATLVQPVGSPLSLECTVEGTSNPNLYWYRQAAGRGLQLLFYSVGIGQISSEVPQNLSASRPQDRQFILSSKKLLLSDSGFYLCAWSVLPCQRTTSYNEQFFGPGTRLTVL.

The V call is TRBV29-1, the J call TRBJ2-5, with D perhaps TRBD1 (6 bases). CDR3 size: 14 residues. V was clipped by 4 bases and J by 4 bases, with 16 bases between them. CDR1 is SQVTM, CDR2 ANQGSEA, per germline. The CDR3, as DNA: TGCAGCGTTGGGGACAACCCGTTGGGAGAGACCCAGTACTTC. This translates into CSVGDNPLGETQYF.

This chain uses TRBV18 with TRBJ1-3, with D uncertain. The V end lost 0 bases, the J end lost 0 bases, and 6 bases lay between the germline ends. The CDR3 is made up of 15 amino acids. Germline V gene data show CDR1 as KGHSH and CDR2 as LQKENI. CDR3: CASSPPLYSGNTIYF. CDR3 nucleotides: TGTGCCAGCTCACCACCTCTTTACTCTGGAAACACCATATATTTT.

The chain uses TRBV5-1 and TRBJ1-1; D possibly corresponds to TRBD1 (5 bases). CDR3 length: 15 amino acids. Trimming shortened V by 4 bases and J by 7 bases, and 20 bases separated the two germline ends. Germline V gene data show CDR1 as SGHRS and CDR2 as YFSETQ. CDR3 sequence reads: CASSPEYTGLGEAFF. Here the CDR3 DNA reads TGCGCCAGCAGCCCTGAGTACACAGGTCTCGGTGAAGCTTTCTTT.

This chain joins TRBV6-1 and TRBJ1-5, with D possibly TRBD1 on 6 matching bases. The V gene lost 4 bases and the J gene lost 0 bases, with 16 bases spanning the gap. This CDR3 contains 17 residues. CDR1 and CDR2 from the germline V gene are MNHNS and SASEGT. For the CDR3, the DNA is TGTGCCAGCAGTGCCGGGACAAACACTTATAGCAATCAGCCCCAGCATTTT. Its translation is CASSAGTNTYSNQPQHF.

The rearrangement links TRBV10-3 to TRBJ2-1; TRBD1 matches at 10 bases. Germline V gene data show CDR1 as ENHRY and CDR2 as SYGVKD. There are 15 residues in the CDR3. Trimming cost V 6 bases and J 4 bases; bases outside gene matches: 6. The CDR3 spells CAIRSKDRGYNEQFF. The CDR3 nucleotides are TGTGCCATCAGGTCAAAGGACAGGGGGTACAATGAGCAGTTCTTC.

This chain links TRBV10-3 with TRBJ1-5; TRBD1 is a possible D gene (5 bases). Trimming pared 0 bases from V and 2 bases from J, leaving 11 bases between. Germline V lookup: CDR1 ENHRY, CDR2 SYGVKD. The CDR3 contains 16 residues. The CDR3 loop is CAISESFVGGNQPQHF. For the CDR3, the DNA is TGTGCCATCAGTGAGTCGTTTGTGGGGGGCAATCAGCCCCAGCATTTT.

As regards this clone: This sample also contains other DNA sequences that code for the same CDR3. The DNA of the CDR3 is TGTGCCAGCAGCCTAGTAAGCTACGAGCAGTACTTC. It encodes CASSLVSYEQYF. The rearrangement uses TRBV28 and TRBJ2-7; D gene unclear. Trimming left V 6 bases short and J 3 bases short, with 9 bases between. The germline gives CDR1 MDHEN, CDR2 SYDVKM. The CDR3 extends over 12 amino acids. Complete variable domain (other parts from reference TRBV28 and TRBJ2-7): DVKVTQSSRYLVKRTGEKVFLECVQDMDHENMFWYRQDPGLGLRLIYFSYDVKMKEKGDIPEGYSVSREKKERFSLILESASTNQTSMYLCASSLVSYEQYFGPGTRLTVT.

This clone was picked up one time. V is TRBV7-2 and J is TRBJ2-5, with D uncertain. Germline V gene data show CDR1 as SGHTA and CDR2 as FQGNSA. The length of the CDR3 is 14 residues. The V gene lost 3 bases and the J gene lost 2 bases, with 10 bases spanning the gap. CDR3 DNA sequence: TGTGCCAGCAGCTTTCAAACAGCACAAGAGACCCAGTACTTC. This codes for CASSFQTAQETQYF. Full variable domain (outside the CDR3, taken from reference TRBV7-2 and TRBJ2-5): GAGVSQSPSNKVTEKGKDVELRCDPISGHTALYWYRQSLGQGLEFLIYFQGNSAPDKSGLPSDRFSAERTGGSVSTLTIQRTQQEDSAVYLCASSFQTAQETQYFGPGTRLLVL.

The V call is TRBV10-3, the J call TRBJ2-1; 10 bases agree with TRBD1. The CDR3 length is 14 residues. V dropped 3 bases and J dropped 5; count of bases not matched to a gene: 1. From germline, CDR1 is ENHRY and CDR2 SYGVKD. DNA of the CDR3: TGTGCCATCAGTGACGGGACAGGGGACAATGAGCAGTTCTTC. Its protein is CAISDGTGDNEQFF.

This chain links TRBV29-1 with TRBJ2-3; no clear D gene. CDR3 length: 14 amino acids. V gave up 0 bases and J gave up 0 bases, with 7 bases separating them. From germline, CDR1 is SQVTM and CDR2 ANQGSEA. The CDR3 reads CSVEEARSTDTQYF. The DNA of the CDR3 is TGCAGCGTTGAAGAGGCCCGGAGCACAGATACGCAGTATTTT.

The chain recombines TRBV6-5 with TRBJ1-4; D might be TRBD1 (6 bases). Germline values: CDR1 MNHEY, CDR2 SVGAGI. The CDR3 contains 12 residues. The V and J ends lost 8 bases and 5 bases respectively, with 9 bases between them. The CDR3 DNA follows: TGTGCCAGCCAGGGGCAAAATGAAAAACTGTTTTTT. Translation: CASQGQNEKLFF.

This clone has a single count. This chain uses TRBV5-6 with TRBJ1-4; a possible D gene is TRBD1 (5 bases). CDR3 length: 15 residues. The germline V gene has CDR1 SGHDT and CDR2 YYEEEE. Trimming removed 3 bases at V and 8 bases at J, with 17 bases between. CDR3: CASSWGGNTREKLFF. DNA for the CDR3: TGTGCCAGCAGCTGGGGGGGAAACACACGGGAAAAACTGTTTTTT. The complete variable domain, with remaining parts taken from reference TRBV5-6 and TRBJ1-4, reads DAGVTQSPTHLIKTRGQQVTLRCSPKSGHDTVSWYQQALGQGPQFIFQYYEEEERQRGNFPDRFSGHQFPNYSSELNVNALLLGDSALYLCASSWGGNTREKLFFGSGTQLSVL.